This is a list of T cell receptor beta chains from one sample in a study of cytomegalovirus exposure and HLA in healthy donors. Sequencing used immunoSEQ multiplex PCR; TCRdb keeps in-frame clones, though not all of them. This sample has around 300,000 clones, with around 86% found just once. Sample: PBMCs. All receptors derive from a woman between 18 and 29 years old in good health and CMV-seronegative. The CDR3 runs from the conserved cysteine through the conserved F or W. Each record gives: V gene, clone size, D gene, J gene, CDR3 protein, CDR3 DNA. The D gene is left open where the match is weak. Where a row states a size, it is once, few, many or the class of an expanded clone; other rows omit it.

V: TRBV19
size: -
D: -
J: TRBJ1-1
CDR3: CASSPMGPRASEAFF
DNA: TGTGCCAGTAGTCCTATGGGCCCGAGGGCCTCTGAAGCTTTCTTT

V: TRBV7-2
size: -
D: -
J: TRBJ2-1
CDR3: CASSPQISLFF
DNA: TGTGCCAGCAGCCCCCAAATTAGTCTGTTCTTC

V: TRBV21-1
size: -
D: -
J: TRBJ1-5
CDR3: CAIRNRDREARQPQHF
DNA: TGTGCCATTCGGAACCGGGACAGGGAGGCGAGGCAGCCCCAGCATTTT

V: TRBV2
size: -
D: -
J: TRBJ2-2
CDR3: CASSETPGGTGELFF
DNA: TGTGCCAGCAGTGAGACCCCCGGGGGCACCGGGGAGCTGTTTTTT

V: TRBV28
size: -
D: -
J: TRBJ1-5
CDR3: CASTRAMGNQPQHF
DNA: TGTGCCAGCACGAGGGCGATGGGAAATCAGCCCCAGCATTTT

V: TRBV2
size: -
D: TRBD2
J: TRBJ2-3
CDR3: CASSEDAGDTDTQYF
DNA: TGTGCCAGCAGTGAAGATGCGGGAGACACAGATACGCAGTATTTT

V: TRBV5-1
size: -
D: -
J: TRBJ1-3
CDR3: CASSPEGTTSGNTIYF
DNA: TGCGCCAGCAGCCCCGAGGGGACAACCTCTGGAAACACCATATATTTT

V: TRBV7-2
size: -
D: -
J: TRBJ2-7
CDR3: CASSLEFYVAYEQYF
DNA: TGTGCCAGCAGCTTAGAGTTCTACGTAGCCTACGAGCAGTACTTC

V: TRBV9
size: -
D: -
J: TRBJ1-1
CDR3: CASSFTRGWSTEAFF
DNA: TGTGCCAGCAGCTTTACCAGGGGATGGAGCACTGAAGCTTTCTTT

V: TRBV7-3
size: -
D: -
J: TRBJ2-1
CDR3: CASSPQDSSYNEQFF
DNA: TGTGCCAGCAGCCCGCAGGACAGCTCCTACAATGAGCAGTTCTTC

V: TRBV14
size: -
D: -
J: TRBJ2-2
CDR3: CASSQSWAGASTGELFF
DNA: TGTGCCAGCAGCCAAAGTTGGGCGGGGGCCTCCACCGGGGAGCTGTTTTTT

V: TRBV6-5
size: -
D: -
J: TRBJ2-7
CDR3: CASSFHPNSYEQYF
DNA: TGTGCCAGCAGTTTTCATCCAAACAGCTACGAGCAGTACTTC

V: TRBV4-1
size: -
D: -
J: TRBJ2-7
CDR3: CASSRPGQTDEQYF
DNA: TGCGCCAGCAGCCGCCCCGGACAGACTGACGAGCAGTACTTC

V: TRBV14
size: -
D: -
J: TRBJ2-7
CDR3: CASSLSGYEQYF
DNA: TGTGCCAGCTCGTTGTCCGGTTACGAGCAGTACTTC

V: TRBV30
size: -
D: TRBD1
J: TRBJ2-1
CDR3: CAWSVGTGWFYEQFF
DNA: TGTGCCTGGAGTGTAGGGACAGGGTGGTTTTATGAGCAGTTCTTC

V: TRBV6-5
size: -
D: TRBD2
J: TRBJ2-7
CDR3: CASKETSGVPYEQYF
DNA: TGTGCCAGCAAAGAGACTAGCGGGGTACCCTACGAGCAGTACTTC

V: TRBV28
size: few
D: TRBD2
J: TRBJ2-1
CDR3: CASSLGGGSYNEQFF
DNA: TGTGCCAGCAGTTTGGGCGGGGGTTCCTACAATGAGCAGTTCTTC

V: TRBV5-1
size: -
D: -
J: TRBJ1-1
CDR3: CASRDREYTEAFF
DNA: TGCGCCAGCAGGGACCGGGAGTACACTGAAGCTTTCTTT

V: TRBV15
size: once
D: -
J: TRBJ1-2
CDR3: CATSISLGGKGYTF
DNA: TGTGCCACCAGCATCTCGCTGGGGGGGAAGGGCTACACCTTC

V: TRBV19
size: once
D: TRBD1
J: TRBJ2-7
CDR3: CASSIMGQGAHEQYF
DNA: TGTGCCAGTAGTATTATGGGACAGGGGGCTCACGAGCAGTACTTC

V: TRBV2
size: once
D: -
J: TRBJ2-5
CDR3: CASSDGPGAGYQETQYF
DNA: TGTGCCAGCAGTGATGGGCCGGGAGCAGGGTACCAAGAGACCCAGTACTTC

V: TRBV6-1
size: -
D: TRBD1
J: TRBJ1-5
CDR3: CASSSGTGGLYWHF
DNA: TGTGCCAGCAGCTCCGGGACAGGGGGCCTCTACTGGCATTTT

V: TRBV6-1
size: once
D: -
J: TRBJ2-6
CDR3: CASSEFASGFSSGANVLTF
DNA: TGTGCCAGCAGTGAATTCGCGAGCGGATTTTCCTCTGGGGCCAACGTCCTGACTTTC

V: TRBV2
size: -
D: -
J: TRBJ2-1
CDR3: CASSLPGNEQFF
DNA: TGTGCCAGCAGTCTGCCGGGCAATGAGCAGTTCTTC

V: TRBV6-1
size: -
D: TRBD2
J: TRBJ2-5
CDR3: CASSEGTSFRQTQYF
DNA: TGTGCCAGCAGTGAAGGGACTAGCTTTCGTCAGACCCAGTACTTC

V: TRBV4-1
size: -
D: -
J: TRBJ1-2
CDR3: CASSQVTVNYGYTF
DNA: TGCGCCAGCAGCCAAGTAACAGTAAACTATGGCTACACCTTC

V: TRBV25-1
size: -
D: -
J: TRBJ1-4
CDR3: CASSGTSSALGKLFF
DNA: TGTGCCAGCAGTGGGACTAGTAGTGCCCTTGGAAAACTGTTTTTT

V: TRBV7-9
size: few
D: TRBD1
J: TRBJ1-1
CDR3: CASTRTGGNTEAFF
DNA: TGTGCCAGCACCCGGACAGGGGGGAACACTGAAGCTTTCTTT

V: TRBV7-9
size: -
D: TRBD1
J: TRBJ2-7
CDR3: CASSSGSGQVYEQYF
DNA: TGTGCCAGCAGCTCTGGCTCGGGACAGGTCTACGAGCAGTACTTC

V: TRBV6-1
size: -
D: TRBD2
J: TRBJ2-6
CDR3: CASSSAGAGANVLTF
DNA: TGTGCCAGCAGCAGCGCGGGGGCTGGGGCCAACGTCCTGACTTTC

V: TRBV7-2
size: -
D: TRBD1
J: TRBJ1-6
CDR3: CASSYRGLGANSPLHF
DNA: TGTGCCAGCAGCTATAGGGGGCTAGGGGCCAATTCACCCCTCCACTTT

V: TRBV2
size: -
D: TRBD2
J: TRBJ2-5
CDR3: CASSAASGRETQYF
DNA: TGTGCCAGCAGTGCGGCTAGCGGGAGAGAGACCCAGTACTTC

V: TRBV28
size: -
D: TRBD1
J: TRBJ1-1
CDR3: CASSRTGAREAFF
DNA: TGTGCCAGCAGTCGAACAGGGGCGCGGGAAGCTTTCTTT

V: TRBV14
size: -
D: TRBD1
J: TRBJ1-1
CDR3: CASSQTGGTEAFF
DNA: TGTGCCAGCAGCCAGACAGGGGGCACTGAAGCTTTCTTT

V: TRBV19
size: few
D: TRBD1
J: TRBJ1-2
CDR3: CASRDRDYGYTF
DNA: TGTGCCAGTAGGGACAGGGACTATGGCTACACCTTC

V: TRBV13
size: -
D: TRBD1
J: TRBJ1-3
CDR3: CASSDLQGDTGNTIYF
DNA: TGTGCCAGCAGCGACTTACAGGGGGATACTGGAAACACCATATATTTT

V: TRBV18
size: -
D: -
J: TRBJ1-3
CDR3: CASSPIQISGNTIYF
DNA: TGTGCCAGCTCACCCATACAGATCTCTGGAAACACCATATATTTT

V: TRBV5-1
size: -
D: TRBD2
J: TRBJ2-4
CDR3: CALPGGAKNIQYF
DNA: TGCGCCCTCCCGGGGGGAGCCAAAAACATTCAGTACTTC

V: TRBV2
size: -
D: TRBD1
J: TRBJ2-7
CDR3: CASSLQGADHSYEQYF
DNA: TGTGCCAGCAGCCTACAGGGGGCAGACCACTCCTACGAGCAGTACTTC

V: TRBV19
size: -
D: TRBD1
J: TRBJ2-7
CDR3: CASSQGVGQGASYEQYF
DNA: TGTGCCAGTAGTCAGGGGGTGGGACAGGGGGCCTCCTACGAGCAGTACTTC

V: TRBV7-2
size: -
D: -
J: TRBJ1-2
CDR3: CASSDYQGNYGYTF
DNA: TGTGCCAGCAGCGATTACCAGGGGAACTATGGCTACACCTTC

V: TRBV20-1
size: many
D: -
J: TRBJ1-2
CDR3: CSASQYGYTF
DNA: TGCAGTGCTAGTCAGTATGGCTACACCTTC

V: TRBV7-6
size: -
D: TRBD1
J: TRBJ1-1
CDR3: CASSLEGDRAEAFF
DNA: TGTGCCAGCAGCTTAGAGGGGGACAGGGCTGAAGCTTTCTTT

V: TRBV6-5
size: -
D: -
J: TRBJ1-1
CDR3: CASMDFGGSSEAFF
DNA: TGTGCCAGCATGGACTTTGGTGGGTCGTCTGAAGCTTTCTTT

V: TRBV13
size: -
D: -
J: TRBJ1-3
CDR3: CARDTGNTIYF
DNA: TGTGCCAGGGACACTGGAAACACCATATATTTT